The T cell receptor (beta chain) under discussion was sequenced for a study of blood T cell repertoires in COVID-19. Germline-derived CDR1 and CDR2 are KGHSH and LQKENI. After removal of 0 bases from V and 8 bases from J, the junction contained 7 bases not matched to a gene. CDR3 length: 16 residues. The assay was immunoSEQ multiplex PCR, and TCRdb's table has in-frame clones only and misses some. The sample lists 140,000 or so clones; approximately 86% were seen once. This clonotype originated in a human donor in a cohort sampled during active COVID-19. The sequencing sample was made of peripheral blood. The chain combines TRBV18 with TRBJ2-1; 10 nucleotides agree with TRBD1. The CDR3 DNA follows: TGTGCCAGCTCACCACCTGGGACAGGGGTTGTAGATGAGCAGTTCTTC. It translates to CASSPPGTGVVDEQFF. The complete variable domain, with remaining parts taken from reference TRBV18 and TRBJ2-1, reads NAGVMQNPRHLVRRRGQEARLRCSPMKGHSHVYWYRQLPEEGLKFMVYLQKENIIDESGMPKERFSAEFPKEGPSILRIQQVVRGDSAAYFCASSPPGTGVVDEQFFGPGTRLTVL.